The T cell receptor beta chain under discussion was sequenced for a study of neoadjuvant nivolumab and ipilimumab in lung cancer. A note on this clone: Its antigen remains unknown.

Study results and limitations: TCR sequencing covered a small number of samples. Resected-tumor TCR richness correlated positively with pretherapy blood richness.

Generated by immunoSEQ multiplex PCR, the TCRdb table keeps only in-frame clones and is missing some. There are 40,000 to 60,000 clones in the sample; approximately 90% occur only once, and approximately 3.7% lies in the top ten. CDR1 and CDR2 (germline): LNHDA, SQIVND (reference sequence). After removal of 6 bases from V and 4 bases from J, the junction contained 5 bases not matched to a gene. The CDR3 is 13 residues long. This receptor was taken from an adult with non-small cell lung cancer. Some clones in this sample may be carry-over from other donors' samples. The chain links TRBV19 to TRBJ2-7; 8 bases line up with TRBD1. Sample: blood, taken before neoadjuvant nivolumab, alone or with ipilimumab. The CDR3 reads CASSGDRRYEQYF. CDR3 in DNA: TGTGCCAGTAGCGGGGACAGGCGGTACGAGCAGTACTTC. Full variable domain (remainder filled in from reference TRBV19 and TRBJ2-7): DGGITQSPKYLFRKEGQNVTLSCEQNLNHDAMYWYRQDPGQGLRLIYYSQIVNDFQKGDIAEGYSVSREKKESFPLTVTSAQKNPTAFYLCASSGDRRYEQYFGPGTRLTVT.